These 18 T cell receptor beta chains originate from one sample sequenced in a study of blood T cell repertoires in COVID-19. Profiled with immunoSEQ multiplex PCR; TCRdb holds only in-frame clones, not every one. The sample has about 67,000 clones; around nine tenths are singletons. Sequenced material: peripheral blood. These receptors originate from a woman aged 80 or older with acute or convalescent COVID-19.

This chain connects TRBV7-2 to TRBJ1-2, with D possibly being TRBD1 (6 bases). V shed 5 bases and J shed 2 bases, with 9 bases lying between them. CDR1 SGHTA and CDR2 FQGNSA come from the germline V gene. CDR3 length: 13 amino acids. The CDR3 nucleotides are TGTGCCAGCAGCCTCGGACAGAACTATGGCTACACCTTC. Encoded protein: CASSLGQNYGYTF.

The chain links TRBV7-6 to TRBJ2-1; D is possibly TRBD2 (5 bases). The CDR3 sequence is 15 residues long. V was trimmed by 4 bases and J by 4 bases, leaving 14 bases between them. Per germline, CDR1 SGHVS and CDR2 FNYEAQ. CDR3 DNA: TGTGCCAGCAGCTCAGGCCCGGGGAGATACAATGAGCAGTTCTTC. Its protein is CASSSGPGRYNEQFF.

This chain uses TRBV1 with TRBJ2-1; the table's D gene call, TRBD2, was not cross checked with the DNA. TRBV1 is a pseudogene segment. The CDR3 has 20 residues. The CDR3 nucleotides read TGCACCAGCAGCCAAAAGGTCGGGACTACCCTCTCCCACCCCTACAATGAGCAGTTCTTC. Encoded protein: CTSSQKVGTTLSHPYNEQFF.

The chain carries TRBV15 and TRBJ2-5, with D perhaps TRBD2 (5 bases). From germline, CDR1 is LNHNV and CDR2 YYDKDF (reference sequence). V was cut by 1 base and J by 2 bases, with 11 bases left in between. The length of the CDR3 is 15 residues. The CDR3 loop reads CATSRAGLNQETQYF. The CDR3 DNA sequence: TGTGCCACCAGCAGAGCAGGACTCAATCAAGAGACCCAGTACTTC.

This sequence joins TRBV7-6 and TRBJ1-4; 7 bases agree with TRBD1. The trim removed 5 bases at V and 3 bases at J, leaving 9 bases unmatched. Germline V gives CDR1 SGHVS, CDR2 FNYEAQ. The CDR3 contains 16 residues. CDR3 residues: CASSARYQGANEKLFF. The CDR3 bases are TGTGCCAGCAGCGCCCGATACCAGGGGGCTAATGAAAAACTGTTTTTT. The full variable domain, rest sourced from reference TRBV7-6 and TRBJ1-4, is GAGVSQSPRYKVTKRGQDVALRCDPISGHVSLYWYRQALGQGPEFLTYFNYEAQQDKSGLPNDRFSAERPEGSISTLTIQRTEQRDSAMYRCASSARYQGANEKLFFGSGTQLSVL.

In this sample, this clone turned up once. The chain employs TRBV4-3 and TRBJ2-7; tentatively, D is TRBD2 (6 bases). Trimming removed 1 base at V and 6 bases at J, with 13 bases between. CDR3 length: 14 residues. Germline V gene lookup returns CDR1 LGHNA and CDR2 YSLEER. The CDR3 region has the DNA TGCGCCAGCAGCCAAGTGGCCCTTAGCGGCGAGCAGTACTTC. Encoded protein: CASSQVALSGEQYF.

In this sample, this clone turned up many times. V gene TRBV7-2 combines with J gene TRBJ2-2, with D tentatively TRBD2 (5 bases). The V end lost 6 bases, the J end lost 13 bases, and 15 bases lay between the germline ends. The CDR3 covers 12 residues. Germline CDR1 reads SGHTA; CDR2 reads FQGNSA. In nucleotides, the CDR3 is TGTGCCAGCAGTAGGGAAATTGGAGGGCTGTTTTTT. It specifies CASSREIGGLFF.

The chain employs TRBV3-1 (or the pseudogene TRBV3-2) and TRBJ2-1, with 7 positions matching TRBD2. This CDR3 has 13 amino acids. The trim removed 4 bases at V and 7 bases at J, leaving 4 bases unmatched. CDR1 LGHDT and CDR2 YNNKEL come from the germline V gene (reference sequence). CDR3 residues: CASSLGGGNEQFF. The CDR3 region has the DNA TGTGCCAGCAGCCTTGGGGGAGGGAATGAGCAGTTCTTC.

The V gene is TRBV7-3, the J gene TRBJ2-1, with 12 bases identical to TRBD2. CDR1 is SGHTA, CDR2 FQGTGA, per germline. The CDR3 consists of 16 residues. V shed 2 bases, J shed 4 bases, and the junction held 3 bases outside the gene matches. The CDR3 region is CASSLRGLAGYNEQFF. CDR3 nucleotide sequence: TGTGCCAGCAGCTTACGGGGACTAGCGGGTTACAATGAGCAGTTCTTC. Based on the CDR3 plus reference TRBV7-3 and TRBJ2-1, the full variable domain is GAGVSQTPSNKVTEKGKYVELRCDPISGHTALYWYRQSLGQGPEFLIYFQGTGAADDSGLPNDRFFAVRPEGSVSTLKIQRTERGDSAVYLCASSLRGLAGYNEQFFGPGTRLTVL.

The V call is TRBV15, the J call TRBJ2-1; 8 bases line up with TRBD1. This CDR3 is built from 15 residues. V was pared by 6 bases and J by 3 bases, with 7 bases of the junction left unmatched. Per the germline V gene, CDR1 is LNHNV and CDR2 is YYDKDF (reference sequence). This chain's CDR3 is CATREDRVDYNEQFF. For the CDR3, the DNA is TGTGCCACCAGGGAGGACAGGGTCGACTACAATGAGCAGTTCTTC.

The chain is built from TRBV6-2 or TRBV6-3 and TRBJ2-1; 8 bases agree with TRBD2. The CDR3 length is 15 residues. Germline V gene sequence: CDR1 MNHEY, CDR2 SVGEGT. The V segment lost 4 bases and the J segment 7 bases; nucleotides outside the gene matches: 9. This chain's CDR3 is CASSSTSGLGNEQFF. DNA of the CDR3: TGTGCCAGCAGTTCAACTAGCGGCCTAGGGAATGAGCAGTTCTTC.

The chain has TRBV5-1 and TRBJ2-3, with 7 positions matching TRBD2. V gave up 0 bases and J gave up 0 bases; unmatched junction bases: 1. The CDR3 extends over 15 amino acids. Germline CDR1 is SGHRS and CDR2 is YFSETQ. DNA of the CDR3: TGCGCCAGCAGCTTGGGTAGCGGGAGCACAGATACGCAGTATTTT. Its translation: CASSLGSGSTDTQYF.

The rearrangement joins TRBV5-4 to TRBJ1-3; a weak D match, TRBD1 (6 bases). With 0 bases removed from V and 4 bases from J, the gap between germline ends came to 11 bases. The germline gives CDR1 SGHNT, CDR2 YYREEE (reference sequence). The CDR3 contains 15 residues. CDR3 residues: CASSLEQGRGNTIYF. The CDR3 DNA reads TGTGCCAGCAGCTTGGAACAGGGAAGGGGAAACACCATATATTTT.

J is TRBJ2-6 and V is TRBV10-3; 11 nucleotides align to TRBD1. CDR3 length: 18 amino acids. Germline CDR1 reads ENHRY; CDR2 reads SYGVKD. The trim removed 7 bases at V and 2 bases at J, leaving 10 bases unmatched. The CDR3: CAITAEWGQGAGANVLTF. CDR3 coding DNA: TGTGCCATCACCGCGGAATGGGGACAGGGGGCTGGGGCCAACGTCCTGACTTTC.

The rearrangement joins TRBV19 to TRBJ2-5; a weak D match, TRBD2 (5 bases). Trimming removed 5 bases at V and 5 bases at J, with 12 bases between. The CDR3 spans 13 residues. Germline CDR1 and CDR2: LNHDA and SQIVND (reference sequence). This CDR3 is CASSPGRGETQYF. DNA for the CDR3: TGTGCCAGTAGTCCCGGGCGAGGGGAGACCCAGTACTTC.

This sequence joins TRBV11-2 and TRBJ1-2; D call uncertain. This CDR3 is 12 amino acids long. Trimming took off 1 base at V and 8 bases at J, with 8 bases between the two ends. Germline V gene data show CDR1 as SGHAT and CDR2 as FQNNGV. The DNA of the CDR3 is TGTGCCAGCAGCTTAGGAGGGTCGGGCTACACCTTC. It encodes CASSLGGSGYTF. Full variable domain (remainder filled in from reference TRBV11-2 and TRBJ1-2): EAGVAQSPRYKIIEKRQSVAFWCNPISGHATLYWYQQILGQGPKLLIQFQNNGVVDDSQLPKDRFSAERLKGVDSTLKIQPAKLEDSAVYLCASSLGGSGYTFGSGTRLTVV.

The rearrangement uses TRBV7-2 and TRBJ2-7, with 10 nucleotides matching TRBD1. The CDR3 is 15 amino acids. With V trimmed by 4 bases and J by 4 bases, 7 bases remained unmatched. Germline CDR1 reads SGHTA; CDR2 reads FQGNSA. The CDR3 reads CASSYDRGRGYEQYF. In nucleotides, the CDR3 is TGTGCCAGCAGCTACGACAGGGGGCGCGGGTACGAGCAGTACTTC.

V usage is TRBV6-2 or TRBV6-3 and J usage is TRBJ2-2; 8 bases fit TRBD2. The CDR3 totals 17 residues. Trimming removed 1 base from V and 0 bases from J; junction bases left unmatched: 4. Germline V gives CDR1 MNHEY, CDR2 SVGEGT. The CDR3 loop is CASSYWRGAPNTGELFF. In DNA form, the CDR3 reads TGTGCCAGCAGTTACTGGCGGGGGGCCCCGAACACCGGGGAGCTGTTTTTT.